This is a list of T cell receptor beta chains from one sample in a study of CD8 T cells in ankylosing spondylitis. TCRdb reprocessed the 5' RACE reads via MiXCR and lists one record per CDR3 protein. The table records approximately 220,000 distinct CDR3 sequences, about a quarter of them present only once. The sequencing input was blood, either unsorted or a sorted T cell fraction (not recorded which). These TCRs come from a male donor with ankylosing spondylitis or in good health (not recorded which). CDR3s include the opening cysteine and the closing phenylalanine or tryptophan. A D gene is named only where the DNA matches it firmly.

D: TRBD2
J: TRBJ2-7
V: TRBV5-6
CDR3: CASSQGTSGSWYEQYF

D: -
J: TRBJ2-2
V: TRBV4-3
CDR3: CASQLQGAAGELFF

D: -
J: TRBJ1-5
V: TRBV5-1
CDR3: CASSQGEAPQPQHF

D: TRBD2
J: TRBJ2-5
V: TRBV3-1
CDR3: CATCQDLAGGAGVTQYF

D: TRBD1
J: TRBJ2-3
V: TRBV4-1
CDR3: CASTPRDRGIDTQYF

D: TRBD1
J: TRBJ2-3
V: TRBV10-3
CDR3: CAIGGQAKDTQYF

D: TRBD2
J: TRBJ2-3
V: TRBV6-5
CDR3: CASSYGTSGRLDTQYF

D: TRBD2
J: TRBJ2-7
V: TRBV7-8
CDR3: CASSPGLAGNGWQYF

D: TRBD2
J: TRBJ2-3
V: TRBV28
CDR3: CASSLRWGGGYTDTQYF

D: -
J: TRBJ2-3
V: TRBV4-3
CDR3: CASSQDRVNTDTQYF

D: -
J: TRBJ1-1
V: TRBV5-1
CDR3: CASSLSGMNTEAFF

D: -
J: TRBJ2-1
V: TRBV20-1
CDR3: CSARRDRSNEQFF

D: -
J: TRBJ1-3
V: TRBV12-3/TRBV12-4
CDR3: CASSASGNTIYF

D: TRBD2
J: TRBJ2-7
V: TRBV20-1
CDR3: CSALNWGVERDSYEQYF

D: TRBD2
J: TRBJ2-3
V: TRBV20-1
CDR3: CSARTSGSTDTQYF

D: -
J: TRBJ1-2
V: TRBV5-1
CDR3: CASSLVRGSNYGYTF

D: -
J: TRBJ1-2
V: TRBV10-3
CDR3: CAISESTNYGYTF

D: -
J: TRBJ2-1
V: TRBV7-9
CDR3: CASSLYDRYNEQFF

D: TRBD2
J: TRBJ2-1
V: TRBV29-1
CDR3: CSVEGPGLAGFYNEQFF

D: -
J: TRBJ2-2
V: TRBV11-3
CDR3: CASSAGRPNTGELFF

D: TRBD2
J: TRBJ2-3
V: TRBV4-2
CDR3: CASSQAGSGSQYF

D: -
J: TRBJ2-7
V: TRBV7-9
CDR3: CASSELDTSGRYF

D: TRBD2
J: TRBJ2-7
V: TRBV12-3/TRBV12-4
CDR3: CASSSTLAGSYEQYF

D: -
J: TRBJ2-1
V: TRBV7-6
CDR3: CASSFSAALNYNEQFF

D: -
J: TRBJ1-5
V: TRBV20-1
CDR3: CGARDFPSNQPQHF

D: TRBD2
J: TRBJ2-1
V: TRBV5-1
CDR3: CASSPLAGTYNEQFF

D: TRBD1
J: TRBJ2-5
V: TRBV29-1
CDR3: CSESLGTGGETQYF

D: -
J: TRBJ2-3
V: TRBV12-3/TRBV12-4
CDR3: CASSSAPDTQYF

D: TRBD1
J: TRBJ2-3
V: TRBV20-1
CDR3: CSAGQGAPDTQYF

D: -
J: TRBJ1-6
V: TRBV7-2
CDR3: CASSPGSVSPLHF

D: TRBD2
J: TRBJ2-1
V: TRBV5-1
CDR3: CASSSGTSLFDEQFF

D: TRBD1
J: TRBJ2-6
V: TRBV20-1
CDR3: CSARGQANSGANVLTF

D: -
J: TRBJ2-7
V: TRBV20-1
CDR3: CSARDMGQLNGYEQYF

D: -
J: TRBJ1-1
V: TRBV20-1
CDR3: CSARLGGHQNTEAFF

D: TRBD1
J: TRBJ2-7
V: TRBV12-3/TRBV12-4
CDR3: CASTHSTGSEQYF

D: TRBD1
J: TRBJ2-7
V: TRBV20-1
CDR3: CSAVPGTEYEQYF

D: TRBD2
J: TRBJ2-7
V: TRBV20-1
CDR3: CSAPNYPTGGLARTYEQYF

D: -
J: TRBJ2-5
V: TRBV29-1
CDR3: CSAPRWETESRTQYF

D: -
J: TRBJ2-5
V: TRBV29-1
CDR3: CSVAGRRETQYF

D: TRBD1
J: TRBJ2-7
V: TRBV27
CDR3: CASSPLLGQASYEQYF

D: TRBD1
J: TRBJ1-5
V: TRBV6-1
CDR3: CASSQGGEQPQHF

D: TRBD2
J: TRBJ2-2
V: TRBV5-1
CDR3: CASSLGSGAKNTGELFF

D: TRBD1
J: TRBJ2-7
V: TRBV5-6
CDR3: CASSSDRGNYEQYF

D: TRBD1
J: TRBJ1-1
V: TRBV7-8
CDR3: CASREGTGGLNTEAFF

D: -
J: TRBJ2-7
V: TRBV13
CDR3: CASSSGTQSSYEQYF

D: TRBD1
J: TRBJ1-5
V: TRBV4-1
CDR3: CASSQDGQGNNQPQHF